Below, 23 T cell receptor beta chains from the same sample are listed, as sequenced in a study of T-cell memory formation after mild COVID-19. TCRdb passed the 5' RACE reads through MiXCR, listing each CDR3 protein once. This table holds roughly 340,000 distinct CDR3 sequences, under 25% found once. The sequenced sample consisted of PBMCs or a T cell subset sorted from them (not recorded which). These receptors came from a man younger than 35 who had mild COVID-19 (a few samples of this study predate the infection). Cell type and time point are not known.

The chain links TRBV7-8 to TRBJ2-1, with 11 bases aligning to TRBD1. V lost 1 base and J lost 6; bases outside the gene matches: 5. CDR1 is SGHVS and CDR2 is FQNEAQ in the germline V gene. The CDR3 length is 16 residues. The CDR3 DNA follows: TGTGCCAGCAGCTTAGTTGGGACAGGGGGTCCCAATGAGCAGTTCTTC. This codes for CASSLVGTGGPNEQFF.

A remark on this clonotype: One junction end disagrees with the germline gene, perhaps due to a read error. The V and J genes are TRBV5-1 and TRBJ1-1; possible D gene TRBD1, 6 bases. The CDR3 spans 14 residues. In germline, CDR1 is SGHRS, CDR2 YFSETQ. CDR3 nucleotide sequence: TGCGCCAGCAGCTTGGTCGGACAGAACAGTGAAGCTTTCTTT. Translated: CASSLVGQNSEAFF.

This chain joins TRBV5-1 and TRBJ2-7; 9 bases match TRBD1. Per germline, CDR1 SGHRS and CDR2 YFSETQ. V lost 4 bases and J lost 2; bases outside the gene matches: 7. The CDR3 totals 15 residues. The DNA of the CDR3 is TGCGCCAGCAGCCGGGCTGGACAGGGGCCCTACGAGCAGTACTTC. Its translation: CASSRAGQGPYEQYF.

This clonotype was counted ten times or more. V usage is TRBV15 and J usage is TRBJ2-7; 13 nucleotides agree with TRBD2. Trimming cost V 5 bases and J 3 bases; bases outside gene matches: 4. The CDR3 runs 15 residues. Germline-derived CDR1 and CDR2 are LNHNV and YYDKDF (reference sequence). CDR3 in amino acids: CATSLGTSGVYEQYF. The CDR3 DNA reads as TGTGCCACCAGCCTCGGGACTAGCGGGGTCTACGAGCAGTACTTC.

The chain joins TRBV27 to TRBJ2-3; maybe TRBD2 (6 bases). This CDR3 is built from 15 residues. Germline-derived CDR1 and CDR2 are MNHEY and SMNVEV (reference sequence). Trimming removed 6 bases from V and 3 bases from J, with 16 bases in between. CDR3 sequence (DNA): TGTGCCAGCAGCCCGGGGGTAATAGGAACAGATACGCAGTATTTT. It yields the protein CASSPGVIGTDTQYF.

This sequence joins TRBV20-1 and TRBJ2-1, with 7 bases fitting TRBD2. Germline lookup yields CDR1 DFQATT and CDR2 SNEGSKA (reference sequence). The CDR3 length is 14 residues. V dropped 7 bases and J dropped 4; count of bases not matched to a gene: 10. CDR3 residues: CSVPWASGYNEQFF. In DNA, the CDR3 is TGCAGTGTCCCGTGGGCTAGCGGTTACAATGAGCAGTTCTTC.

The rearrangement joins TRBV10-3 to TRBJ1-2, with 8 nucleotides matching TRBD1. The CDR3 runs to 16 residues. CDR1 ENHRY and CDR2 SYGVKD come from the germline V gene. Trimming removed 2 bases from V and 6 bases from J; junction bases left unmatched: 11. DNA for the CDR3: TGTGCCATCAGTGAGGGGATCAGGGGGCGCAGGGATGGCTACACCTTC. Amino acid sequence: CAISEGIRGRRDGYTF.

This chain connects TRBV4-1 to TRBJ2-7; D is possibly TRBD2 (6 bases). CDR3 length: 15 amino acids. The germline gives CDR1 MGHRA, CDR2 YSYEKL. The ends were cut back, 1 base at V and 5 bases at J, with 15 bases in the middle. CDR3 amino acids: CASSQVPAGSHEQYV. DNA for the CDR3: TGCGCCAGCAGCCAAGTTCCAGCGGGTAGCCACGAGCAGTACGTC.

This chain links TRBV5-1 with TRBJ2-3; 10 bases align to TRBD2. The ends lost 3 bases at V and 2 bases at J; junction bases unmatched: 9. Germline loops: CDR1 SGHRS, CDR2 YFSETQ. The CDR3 consists of 17 residues. The DNA for the CDR3 is TGCGCCAGCAGCTCTTCCCCACTAGCGGGGTACACAGATACGCAGTATTTT. Translating gives CASSSSPLAGYTDTQYF.

The sample holds a few counts of this clonotype. Here the CDR3 DNA reads TGTGCCAGCAGCTTAGGATTGCCTGATAATTCACCCCTCCACTTT. It specifies CASSLGLPDNSPLHF. V is TRBV7-2 and J is TRBJ1-6, with D unclear. In germline, CDR1 is SGHTA, CDR2 FQGNSA. The CDR3 extends over 15 amino acids. V was shortened by 1 base and J by 5 bases, with 9 bases between the two germline ends.

This chain uses TRBV28 with TRBJ2-7; 11 nucleotides agree with TRBD2. The CDR3 has 15 residues. The J segment lost 1 base and the V segment lost 5 bases, leaving 4 bases of the junction unmatched. Looked up from germline, CDR1 is MDHEN and CDR2 is SYDVKM. The CDR3 bases are TGTGCCAGCAGTCGCCTAGCGGGGGGTTCCTACGAGCAGTACGTC. Translating it yields CASSRLAGGSYEQYV.

The V call is TRBV7-8, the J call TRBJ2-1; no clear D. Germline CDR1 reads SGHVS; CDR2 reads FQNEAQ. Trimming pared 5 bases from V and 9 bases from J, leaving 17 bases between. The CDR3 is 14 residues long. CDR3: CASSPSKMFGEQFF. For the CDR3, the DNA is TGTGCCAGCAGCCCCTCCAAGATGTTCGGTGAGCAGTTCTTC.

CDR3 in DNA: TGTGCCAGCAGCCTTGTGACAGGGCACTACGAGCAGTACGTC. This gives the protein CASSLVTGHYEQYV. This chain links TRBV7-8 with TRBJ2-7; 7 positions agree with TRBD1. The CDR3 spans 14 residues. V trimming: 5 bases; J trimming: 3 bases; junction bases outside the gene matches: 7. From germline, CDR1 is SGHVS and CDR2 FQNEAQ.

This clonotype was counted a few times. V gene TRBV30 combines with J gene TRBJ2-5; weak D call: TRBD1 (6 bases). V was clipped by 8 bases and J by 2 bases, with 30 bases between them. This CDR3 contains 18 residues. Per germline, CDR1 GTSNPN and CDR2 SVGIG (reference sequence). CDR3 sequence (DNA): TGTGCCACCGACTCGTTGCAGGGGATCCAACGCGAACAAGAGACCCAGTACTTC. This sequence encodes CATDSLQGIQREQETQYF.

This clonotype was picked up a small number of times. Here the CDR3 reads CSVESVNGYTF. For the CDR3, the DNA is TGCAGCGTTGAATCGGTAAATGGCTACACCTTC. The chain combines TRBV29-1 with TRBJ1-2; D is uncertain. The germline V gene has CDR1 SQVTM and CDR2 ANQGSEA. This CDR3 has 11 amino acids. V was pared by 2 bases and J by 6 bases, with 7 bases between. The whole variable domain, filled in from reference TRBV29-1 and TRBJ1-2, reads SAVISQKPSRDICQRGTSLTIQCQVDSQVTMMFWYRQQPGQSLTLIATANQGSEATYESGFVIDKFPISRPNLTFSTLTVSNMSPEDSSIYLCSVESVNGYTFGSGTRLTVV.

This clonotype was recorded a few times. V and J are TRBV5-1 and TRBJ1-3, with D unresolved. V gave up 0 bases and J gave up 0 bases, with 19 bases separating them. The CDR3 spans 19 residues. Germline-derived CDR1 and CDR2 are SGHRS and YFSETQ. CDR3 sequence reads: CASSLEGGRGIYSGNTIYF. The CDR3 DNA follows: TGCGCCAGCAGCTTGGAAGGAGGGAGAGGAATTTACTCTGGAAACACCATATATTTT.

This sequence joins TRBV5-1 and TRBJ1-4, with D tentatively TRBD1 (5 bases). V shed 1 base and J shed 4 bases, with 14 bases lying between them. Germline lookup yields CDR1 SGHRS and CDR2 YFSETQ. The CDR3 covers 16 residues. The CDR3 spells CASSLYHRTFNEKLFF. CDR3 in DNA: TGCGCCAGCAGCTTGTACCACAGGACGTTTAATGAAAAACTGTTTTTT.

The chain combines TRBV12-3 or TRBV12-4 with TRBJ1-1; the D gene is possibly TRBD1 (6 bases). The CDR3 loop spans 17 amino acids. V lost 6 bases and J 0 bases, leaving 20 bases between the germline ends. The CDR3 region has the DNA TGTGCCAGCAGGTCAAGGGGCGGGGGGCGGTTGAACACTGAAGCTTTCTTT. It specifies CASRSRGGGRLNTEAFF.

This clonotype was seen many times. CDR3 protein: CASSLSGGGTDTQYF. As DNA, the CDR3 is TGCGCCAGCAGCTTGTCCGGGGGGGGGACAGATACGCAGTATTTT. This rearrangement joins TRBV5-1 to TRBJ2-3; 8 nucleotides agree with TRBD2. CDR1 SGHRS and CDR2 YFSETQ come from the germline V gene. V lost 1 base and J lost 3; bases outside the gene matches: 4. CDR3 length: 15 amino acids.

The V and J genes are TRBV10-3 and TRBJ1-1; D perhaps matches TRBD1 (6 bases). From germline, CDR1 is ENHRY and CDR2 SYGVKD. The CDR3 loop spans 14 amino acids. V lost 6 bases, J lost 1 base, and 12 bases lay in between. The CDR3: CAIRDSPRNTEAFF. The CDR3, as DNA: TGTGCCATCAGGGACAGCCCTAGGAACACTGAAGCTTTCTTT.

The chain joins TRBV25-1 to TRBJ2-2; D unresolved. The germline V and J ends were trimmed by 3 bases and 6 bases, with 5 bases remaining between them. CDR1 MGHDK and CDR2 SYGVNS come from the germline V gene. The CDR3 totals 12 residues. In DNA form, the CDR3 reads TGTGCCAGCAGTGATCAGGCCGGGGAGCTGTTTTTT. Its protein is CASSDQAGELFF.

The chain combines TRBV27 with TRBJ1-5; D is possibly TRBD1 (5 bases). The germline gives CDR1 MNHEY, CDR2 SMNVEV (reference sequence). The CDR3 loop spans 14 amino acids. The ends were cut back, 3 bases at V and 3 bases at J, with 9 bases in the middle. CDR3 in DNA: TGTGCCAGCAGTTTTGACAGAGACAATCAGCCCCAGCATTTT. Its protein is CASSFDRDNQPQHF.

CDR3 nucleotide sequence: TGTGCCAGCAGCGTAGGAATTACCGGGACGGAGAATCAGCCCCAGCATTTT. Translating it yields CASSVGITGTENQPQHF. The chain recombines TRBV9 with TRBJ1-5; weak D call: TRBD1 (5 bases). The CDR3 extends over 17 amino acids. Trimming pared 0 bases from V and 4 bases from J, leaving 17 bases between. CDR1 SGDLS and CDR2 YYNGEE come from the germline V gene.